This entry lists 8 T cell receptor beta chains sequenced from one sample in a study of OX40 agonist ivuxolimab in advanced cancers. Using immunoSEQ multiplex PCR, the repertoire was profiled, and TCRdb retains in-frame clones only, with some absent. Here the sample spans 70,000 to 95,000 clones, over 75% being singletons. The sample consisted of CD4+ or CD8+ T cells sorted from blood, taken in a trial of the OX40 agonist ivuxolimab. The origin of the receptors is an adult with an advanced solid tumor such as melanoma, head and neck, liver or kidney cancer.

The V and J genes are TRBV28 and TRBJ2-7, with 9 bases identical to TRBD1. Germline assignment: CDR1 MDHEN and CDR2 SYDVKM. The CDR3 loop spans 15 amino acids. J gave up 6 bases and V 7 bases, and 13 bases lay outside the gene matches. The CDR3 loop reads CASTYSGTGQSEQYF. CDR3 coding DNA: TGTGCCAGCACCTACTCCGGGACAGGGCAATCCGAGCAGTACTTC.

This chain joins TRBV19 and TRBJ1-3; D call uncertain. CDR1 and CDR2 (germline): LNHDA, SQIVND (reference sequence). The CDR3 is made up of 14 amino acids. Trimming shortened V by 6 bases and J by 1 base, and 10 bases separated the two germline ends. Here the CDR3 DNA reads TGTGCCAGTAGCCAGACTGGATCTGGAAACACCATATATTTT. Its protein is CASSQTGSGNTIYF.

J is TRBJ1-2 and V is TRBV18, with a weak D call TRBD1 (6 bases). Germline V gene sequence: CDR1 KGHSH, CDR2 LQKENI. The CDR3 runs to 14 residues. The V end lost 3 bases, the J end lost 4 bases, and 12 bases lay between the germline ends. The CDR3 loop is CASSPQQGSYGYTF. CDR3 DNA sequence: TGTGCCAGCTCACCCCAACAGGGATCCTATGGCTACACCTTC.

The gene calls are TRBV27 and TRBJ2-3, with D possibly TRBD1 on 6 matching bases. V was clipped by 1 base and J by 2 bases, with 13 bases between them. Germline CDR1 and CDR2: MNHEY and SMNVEV (reference sequence). The CDR3 is made up of 16 amino acids. This chain's CDR3 is CASSLWWQGNTDTQYF. CDR3 coding DNA: TGTGCCAGCAGTTTATGGTGGCAGGGGAACACAGATACGCAGTATTTT.

The rearrangement links TRBV6-5 to TRBJ1-2, with D unresolved. V lost 6 bases and J 3 bases, leaving 8 bases between the germline ends. The CDR3 extends over 12 amino acids. Germline V lookup: CDR1 MNHEY, CDR2 SVGAGI. The CDR3 DNA sequence: TGTGCCAGCAGCGACGCGTACTATGGCTACACCTTC. Amino acid sequence: CASSDAYYGYTF.

This clone was detected once. The chain joins TRBV5-1 to TRBJ2-1; TRBD2 might be the D (6 bases). The germline V gene encodes CDR1 SGHRS and CDR2 YFSETQ. Trimming left V 3 bases short and J 6 bases short, with 19 bases between. The CDR3 contains 16 residues. CDR3 residues: CASSSNSGALGNEQFF. The CDR3 DNA sequence: TGCGCCAGCAGCTCGAATAGCGGAGCCTTAGGCAATGAGCAGTTCTTC.

This clone was seen only once. The chain employs TRBV10-3 and TRBJ1-1; 9 nucleotides agree with TRBD1. This CDR3 region has 14 residues. Germline V gene sequence: CDR1 ENHRY, CDR2 SYGVKD. V lost 11 bases to trimming and J lost 3 bases; unmatched junction nucleotides: 10. The CDR3 DNA reads as TGTGCCGTCAACAGGGGGCAGTGGGACACTGAAGCTTTCTTT. It encodes CAVNRGQWDTEAFF.

The chain carries TRBV28 and TRBJ1-3; D gene unclear. There are 12 residues in the CDR3. Trimming took off 7 bases at V and 0 bases at J, with 4 bases between the two ends. The germline gives CDR1 MDHEN, CDR2 SYDVKM. In nucleotides, the CDR3 is TGTGCCAGCATTAACTCTGGAAACACCATATATTTT. Protein sequence: CASINSGNTIYF.